The 29 T cell receptor beta chains in this list originate from one sample, sequenced in a study of spatial heterogeneity in lung cancer. Findings and limits, study-wide: Mutation tallies in tumors tracked expanded intratumoral alpha and beta TCR counts.

Time point specified: sample taken at primary tumor resection. MiXCR, run by TCRdb on the 5' RACE reads, gives a single entry per CDR3 protein. The repertoire includes about 9,400 distinct CDR3 sequences, 6.3% of them detected once, and roughly a tenth sits in the top ten. No cognate antigen is known for these TCRs. Sequences were derived from lung tumor tissue, sampled at surgery. The receptor set was obtained from a male donor with early-stage non-small cell lung cancer.

Judged by abundance, this clonotype is medium-sized. This beta chain is a stray sequence in a library constructed for alpha chains; its clone size is not meaningful. This chain uses TRBV6-1 with TRBJ2-7; possibly TRBD1 for D (7 bases). Germline V lookup: CDR1 MNHNS, CDR2 SASEGT. CDR3 length: 13 amino acids. V was trimmed by 2 bases and J by 5 bases, leaving 10 bases between them. CDR3 region: CASSESRGDEQYV. DNA for the CDR3: TGTGCCAGCAGTGAATCCAGGGGGGACGAGCAGTACGTC.

This clonotype counts as medium-sized. This beta chain is off target for a library built for alpha chains, so its abundance means little. V is TRBV5-1 and J is TRBJ2-1; D is undetermined. Germline CDR1 SGHRS, CDR2 YFSETQ. V shed 3 bases and J shed 5 bases, with 9 bases lying between them. The CDR3 is made up of 13 amino acids. CDR3 bases: TGCGCCAGCAGCTCGACAATAGACAATGAGCAGTTCTTC. Its translation: CASSSTIDNEQFF.

In its sample, this clonotype was seen a few times. Since it is a stray read in a library aimed at alpha chains, this beta chain has a size that is not meaningful. As DNA, the CDR3 is TGCAGCGTGAAATTCACTGAAGCTTTCTTT. Amino acids: CSVKFTEAFF. The chain uses TRBV29-1 and TRBJ1-1; D unresolved. Germline CDR1 is SQVTM and CDR2 is ANQGSEA. The ends were cut back, 6 bases at V and 4 bases at J, with 6 bases in the middle. The CDR3 extends over 10 amino acids. The whole variable domain, filled in from reference TRBV29-1 and TRBJ1-1, reads SAVISQKPSRDICQRGTSLTIQCQVDSQVTMMFWYRQQPGQSLTLIATANQGSEATYESGFVIDKFPISRPNLTFSTLTVSNMSPEDSSIYLCSVKFTEAFFGQGTRLTVV.

Concerning this clonotype: This beta chain is off target for a library built for alpha chains, so its abundance means little. The chain recombines TRBV12-3 or TRBV12-4 with TRBJ1-6; TRBD1 agrees at 7 bases. The CDR3 sequence is 14 residues long. V gave up 6 bases and J gave up 7 bases; unmatched junction bases: 6. Here the CDR3 reads CASSDQGGNSPLHF. The CDR3 DNA reads TGTGCCAGCAGCGACCAGGGGGGCAATTCACCCCTCCACTTT.

This clonotype appeared many times. As an off-target read in a library built for alpha chains, this beta chain has a frequency of little significance. The rearrangement joins TRBV11-1 to TRBJ2-7, with D hard to call. Germline V gene data show CDR1 as SGHAT and CDR2 as FQDESV (reference sequence). The CDR3 totals 11 residues. The V gene lost 3 bases and the J gene lost 5 bases, with 5 bases spanning the gap. The CDR3: CASSFQDEQYF. CDR3 in DNA: TGTGCCAGCAGCTTTCAGGACGAGCAGTACTTC.

This clonotype was detected many times. Because this beta chain is a stray read in a library intended to capture alpha chains, its abundance should not be given much weight. The CDR3 region has the DNA TGTGCCAGCAGTGCACCCTCCGGGACGAATTACAATGAGCAGTTCTTC. Its protein is CASSAPSGTNYNEQFF. The J gene is TRBJ2-1, the V gene TRBV25-1; D may correspond to TRBD1 or TRBD2 (5 bases each). Per germline, CDR1 MGHDK and CDR2 SYGVNS. CDR3 length: 16 amino acids. Trimming took off 4 bases at V and 4 bases at J, with 17 bases between the two ends.

By sample share, this clonotype is medium-sized. Since the library was made to target alpha chains, this beta chain is a stray read and its abundance is not meaningful. The V and J genes are TRBV14 and TRBJ2-7; TRBD1 might be the D (5 bases). The CDR3 loop spans 16 amino acids. Germline lookup yields CDR1 SGHDN and CDR2 FVKESK. Deletions cut 5 bases from V and 0 bases from J, with 17 bases between. The CDR3 here is CASSSVGVWSSYEQYF. CDR3 nucleotide sequence: TGTGCCAGCAGCTCAGTAGGGGTTTGGAGCTCCTACGAGCAGTACTTC.

This clonotype was seen many times. This beta chain lies outside the target of a library built for alpha chains; its clone size means little. The chain uses TRBV19 and TRBJ2-5, with no clear D. Germline V gene data show CDR1 as LNHDA and CDR2 as SQIVND (reference sequence). V lost 5 bases and J 4 bases, leaving 8 bases between the germline ends. The CDR3 has 12 amino acids. Written as DNA, the CDR3 is TGTGCCAGTAGTTTAAGAGGAGAGACCCAGTACTTC. Translated: CASSLRGETQYF.

In this sample, this clonotype turned up many times. This beta chain was picked up by a library intended for alpha chains and is off target, so its count carries little meaning. The chain employs TRBV18 and TRBJ1-5; D not resolved. CDR1 is KGHSH, CDR2 LQKENI, per germline. Trimming took off 2 bases at V and 3 bases at J, with 11 bases between the two ends. The CDR3 extends over 15 amino acids. The CDR3, as DNA: TGTGCCAGCTCACCAGGGCAGACGTTCAATCAGCCCCAGCATTTT. This encodes CASSPGQTFNQPQHF.

Many counts were recorded for this clonotype. For a library built for alpha chains, this beta chain is a stray read; little rests on its size. The V gene is TRBV18, the J gene TRBJ2-1; D possibly corresponds to TRBD2 (6 bases). The CDR3 has 13 residues. Germline CDR1 reads KGHSH; CDR2 reads LQKENI. The germline V and J ends were trimmed by 1 base and 9 bases, with 10 bases remaining between them. CDR3 nucleotide sequence: TGTGCCAGCTCACCACTTAGCGGAAGTGAGCAGTTCTTC. Translation gives CASSPLSGSEQFF.

This clonotype is medium-sized. The library was prepared for alpha chains; this beta chain is a stray read, so its frequency means little. The V and J genes are TRBV5-5 and TRBJ2-3, with unresolved D. V lost 0 bases and J 4 bases, leaving 12 bases between the germline ends. This CDR3 region has 15 residues. CDR1 SGHKS and CDR2 YYEKEE come from the germline V gene (reference sequence). The CDR3 is CASSLAALTADTQYF. CDR3 DNA sequence: TGTGCCAGCAGCTTGGCGGCACTTACTGCAGATACGCAGTATTTT.

At least ten counts were recorded for this clonotype. This beta chain slipped into a library made for alpha chains as a stray read, so its size is not meaningful. The chain employs TRBV12-3 or TRBV12-4 and TRBJ2-6; the D is unclear. The CDR3 sequence is 16 residues long. V gave up 10 bases and J gave up 2 bases, with 18 bases separating them. CDR3 bases: TGTGCCACCTTAGGGCTCCCAAGGACTGGGGCCAACGTCCTGACTTTC. Translated: CATLGLPRTGANVLTF.

This clonotype was recorded many times. This beta chain lies outside the target of a library built for alpha chains; its clone size means little. The CDR3 nucleotides read TGTGCCACCAGTGATCCGACAGGGAGTAGCTATGGCTACACCTTC. Translating gives CATSDPTGSSYGYTF. This chain connects TRBV24-1 to TRBJ1-2; TRBD1 matches at 7 bases. Unmatched junction bases numbered 7, after V lost 3 bases and J lost 4 bases. The V gene's germline CDR1 is KGHDR and CDR2 SFDVKD. This CDR3 region has 15 residues.

This clonotype was picked up many times. Because the library targeted alpha chains, this beta chain is an off-target read whose size means little. This chain uses TRBV11-2 with TRBJ2-7, with D uncertain. CDR1 and CDR2 from the germline V gene are SGHAT and FQNNGV. The ends were cut back, 0 bases at V and 3 bases at J, with 12 bases in the middle. There are 15 residues in the CDR3. The CDR3 sequence is CASSLDDITRYEQYF. The CDR3 nucleotides are TGTGCCAGCAGCTTAGACGATATCACCCGCTACGAGCAGTACTTC.

A few counts support this clonotype. This beta chain is an unintended read in a library built for alpha chains; its size means little. The CDR3 region has the DNA TGCAGCGTTGCCAGGGACAGGACAACTGAGCAGTTCTTC. Its protein product is CSVARDRTTEQFF. This rearrangement joins TRBV29-1 to TRBJ2-1; 8 bases fit TRBD1. Germline CDR1 is SQVTM and CDR2 is ANQGSEA. V was pared by 4 bases and J by 9 bases, with 8 bases of the junction left unmatched. The CDR3 covers 13 residues.

The table lists this clonotype with a few counts. This beta chain is an unintended read in a library built for alpha chains; its size means little. This chain uses TRBV6-6 with TRBJ1-1; no firm D call. The ends were cut back, 5 bases at V and 2 bases at J, with 6 bases in the middle. This CDR3 spans 12 amino acids. CDR1 and CDR2 from the germline V gene are MNHNY and SVGAGI (reference sequence). CDR3 loop: CASSPGNTEAFF. DNA for the CDR3: TGTGCCAGCAGTCCCGGAAACACTGAAGCTTTCTTT.

In its sample, this clonotype was seen many times. Because the library targeted alpha chains, this beta chain is an off-target read whose size means little. The chain carries TRBV10-3 and TRBJ1-2; D possibly corresponds to TRBD1 (6 bases). The CDR3 loop spans 15 amino acids. Germline V CDR1 and CDR2: ENHRY, SYGVKD. With 6 bases removed from V and 6 bases from J, the gap between germline ends came to 20 bases. The CDR3 bases are TGTGCCATCAGAGGAACGGGACACACGAGAAATGGCTACACCTTC. Residues: CAIRGTGHTRNGYTF.

This clonotype has ten or more counts. This beta chain was picked up by a library intended for alpha chains and is off target, so its count carries little meaning. This sequence joins TRBV12-3 or TRBV12-4 and TRBJ2-1; no clear D. Trimming pared 4 bases from V and 6 bases from J, leaving 7 bases between. This CDR3 is built from 12 residues. The CDR3 sequence is CASSSSFNEQFF. The CDR3, as DNA: TGTGCCAGCAGTTCGTCTTTCAATGAGCAGTTCTTC.

For this clonotype: This beta chain came through as a stray read in a library set up for alpha chains, and its size says little. CDR3 loop: CASSYRTDSYEQYF. The CDR3 bases are TGCGCCAGCAGCTACAGGACGGACTCCTACGAGCAGTACTTC. V is TRBV5-1 and J is TRBJ2-7; the D gene is possibly TRBD1 (5 bases). The germline V gene has CDR1 SGHRS and CDR2 YFSETQ. This CDR3 has 14 amino acids. V shed 3 bases and J shed 0 bases, with 10 bases lying between them.

For this clonotype: This beta chain is a stray sequence in a library constructed for alpha chains; its clone size is not meaningful. V usage is TRBV11-2 and J usage is TRBJ2-7; 7 bases map to TRBD1. Germline assignment: CDR1 SGHAT and CDR2 FQNNGV. After removal of 3 bases from V and 3 bases from J, the junction contained 5 bases not matched to a gene. The CDR3 contains 14 residues. CDR3 residues: CASSFGQDLYEQYF. The CDR3 DNA follows: TGTGCCAGCAGCTTCGGACAGGACCTCTACGAGCAGTACTTC.

This clonotype was picked up many times. Since the library was made to target alpha chains, this beta chain is a stray read and its abundance is not meaningful. This sequence joins TRBV4-1 and TRBJ2-5; 13 bases fit TRBD2. The trim removed 3 bases at V and 0 bases at J, leaving 7 bases unmatched. This CDR3 contains 18 residues. Germline CDR1 is MGHRA and CDR2 is YSYEKL. For the CDR3, the DNA is TGCGCCAGCAGCCAGCGACTAGCGGGAGGACGTTACCAAGAGACCCAGTACTTC. Translating it yields CASSQRLAGGRYQETQYF.

This clonotype was detected many times. Because this beta chain is a stray read in a library intended to capture alpha chains, its abundance should not be given much weight. This chain joins TRBV20-1 and TRBJ2-2; no clear D. V lost 4 bases to trimming and J lost 2 bases, with 8 bases between them. Germline V gene sequence: CDR1 DFQATT, CDR2 SNEGSKA (reference sequence). CDR3 size: 13 residues. The CDR3 bases are TGCAGTGCTACAGCCATTAACACCGGGGAGCTGTTTTTT. Translated: CSATAINTGELFF.

At least ten counts were recorded for this clonotype. A library made for alpha chains picked up this beta chain off target, so its size means little. The chain recombines TRBV10-1 with TRBJ1-1; perhaps TRBD1 as D (5 bases). The CDR3 loop spans 13 amino acids. The germline CDR1 and CDR2 sequences are WNHNN and SYGVQD (reference sequence). V was shortened by 3 bases and J by 8 bases, with 13 bases between the two germline ends. The CDR3 protein is CASSDRSTGEAFF. Here the CDR3 DNA reads TGCGCCAGCAGTGACCGGTCTACAGGAGAAGCTTTCTTT.

This clonotype showed up many times. This beta chain came through as a stray read in a library set up for alpha chains, and its size says little. The CDR3 nucleotides read TGTGCCAGCAGCTTGGGGACTAGCGGGAGGTACGAGCAGTACTTC. This codes for CASSLGTSGRYEQYF. The J gene is TRBJ2-7, the V gene TRBV7-8; 15 bases align to TRBD2. The V segment lost 3 bases and the J segment 4 bases; nucleotides outside the gene matches: 1. This CDR3 has 15 residues. Germline values: CDR1 SGHVS, CDR2 FQNEAQ.

This clonotype showed up many times. As an off-target read in a library built for alpha chains, this beta chain has a frequency of little significance. The chain is built from TRBV25-1 and TRBJ2-1; D unclear. The germline V gene encodes CDR1 MGHDK and CDR2 SYGVNS. The V and J ends lost 3 bases and 0 bases respectively, with 6 bases between them. This CDR3 has 14 amino acids. The CDR3 region has the DNA TGTGCCAGCAGTGACGCGTTCTCCTACAATGAGCAGTTCTTC. This codes for CASSDAFSYNEQFF. Based on the CDR3 plus reference TRBV25-1 and TRBJ2-1, the full variable domain is EADIYQTPRYLVIGTGKKITLECSQTMGHDKMYWYQQDPGMELHLIHYSYGVNSTEKGDLSSESTVSRIRTEHFPLTLESARPSHTSQYLCASSDAFSYNEQFFGPGTRLTVL.

This clonotype came up many times. Found in a library prepared for alpha chains, this beta chain is an off-target read, and its abundance has little meaning. The genes are TRBV18 and TRBJ2-5; unclear D gene. V was cut by 3 bases and J by 2 bases, with 7 bases left in between. This CDR3 is 13 amino acids long. Germline lookup yields CDR1 KGHSH and CDR2 LQKENI. CDR3 protein: CASSPGFQETQYF. The CDR3 nucleotides are TGTGCCAGCTCACCGGGGTTTCAAGAGACCCAGTACTTC.

This clonotype appeared a few times. This beta chain was picked up by a library intended for alpha chains and is off target, so its count carries little meaning. The CDR3 protein is CASSSSGSTDTQYF. CDR3 bases: TGTGCCAGCAGCTCCAGCGGGAGCACAGATACGCAGTATTTT. This sequence joins TRBV3-1 and TRBJ2-3; a weak D match, TRBD2 (6 bases). This CDR3 spans 14 amino acids. Germline V gene lookup returns CDR1 LGHDT and CDR2 YNNKEL (reference sequence). V gave up 5 bases and J gave up 0 bases, with 9 bases separating them.

Concerning this clonotype: As an off-target read in a library built for alpha chains, this beta chain has a frequency of little significance. The chain joins TRBV20-1 to TRBJ1-6; D is possibly TRBD1 (6 bases). The CDR3 runs to 16 residues. The germline V and J ends were trimmed by 1 base and 8 bases, with 18 bases remaining between them. Germline V lookup: CDR1 DFQATT, CDR2 SNEGSKA (reference sequence). The CDR3: CSARGIDGGPDSPLHF. For the CDR3, the DNA is TGCAGTGCTAGAGGAATAGATGGGGGGCCCGATTCACCCCTCCACTTT.

A remark on this clonotype: Since the library was made to target alpha chains, this beta chain is a stray read and its abundance is not meaningful. The rearrangement links TRBV7-3 to TRBJ2-2; TRBD2 is a possible D gene (6 bases). With 4 bases removed from V and 1 base from J, the gap between germline ends came to 13 bases. In germline, CDR1 is SGHTA, CDR2 FQGTGA. The CDR3 consists of 16 residues. CDR3 sequence reads: CASSSLGGGNTGELFF. The CDR3 DNA sequence: TGTGCCAGCAGCTCCCTCGGGGGAGGGAACACCGGGGAGCTGTTTTTT.